A single T cell receptor beta chain is shown here with its context. This record belongs to a study of T cell changes during pregnancy in multiple sclerosis. Produced via immunoSEQ multiplex PCR; TCRdb's table is partial and in-frame only. Of about 71,000 clones in the sample, more than 80% were seen once. CDR3 size: 15 residues. Losses at the gene ends were 6 bases for V and 0 bases for J; bases not matched to a gene: 5. Germline lookup yields CDR1 MNHEY and CDR2 SVGAGI. The specimen comprised peripheral blood, sampled in the third trimester of pregnancy. The chain carries TRBV6-5 and TRBJ2-7, with 10 positions matching TRBD1. The clonotype originates from a female donor with multiple sclerosis, enrolled in a pregnancy study. In nucleotides, the CDR3 is TGTGCCAGCAGAGCCGACAGGGGGCTCTCCTACGAGCAGTACTTC. It specifies CASRADRGLSYEQYF.